This T cell receptor (beta chain) was sequenced for a study of beta chain features in type 1 diabetes. Across the study: The study found patients and healthy donors alike in age, gender and cell yields.

Expressed TCRB transcripts got sequenced, as all isolated RNA was reverse transcribed. Data came from immunoSEQ multiplex PCR; TCRdb stores just in-frame clones and leaves some out. The sample lists some 48,000 clones; approximately 40% were seen once. Purity exceeded 95% in all sorted populations. Per the germline V gene, CDR1 is SNHLY and CDR2 is FYNNEI. The ends lost 7 bases at V and 0 bases at J; junction bases unmatched: 6. This CDR3 is built from 15 residues. Whole-study results and caveats: Patients' naive, central memory and Treg TCRB repertoires seemed closer to one another than those of healthy donors. Across all four CD4+ subsets, people with type 1 diabetes showed modestly shorter TCRB CDR3s.

A remark on this clone: Its antigen is unidentified.

The chain joins TRBV2 to TRBJ2-1; 7 positions match TRBD1. The receptor was derived from a man aged 25 to 45 with type 1 diabetes. Sequencing used stem cell memory CD4+ T cells from blood. CDR3: CASNPDRASYNEQFF. In nucleotides, the CDR3 is TGTGCCAGCAACCCTGACAGGGCCTCCTACAATGAGCAGTTCTTC.